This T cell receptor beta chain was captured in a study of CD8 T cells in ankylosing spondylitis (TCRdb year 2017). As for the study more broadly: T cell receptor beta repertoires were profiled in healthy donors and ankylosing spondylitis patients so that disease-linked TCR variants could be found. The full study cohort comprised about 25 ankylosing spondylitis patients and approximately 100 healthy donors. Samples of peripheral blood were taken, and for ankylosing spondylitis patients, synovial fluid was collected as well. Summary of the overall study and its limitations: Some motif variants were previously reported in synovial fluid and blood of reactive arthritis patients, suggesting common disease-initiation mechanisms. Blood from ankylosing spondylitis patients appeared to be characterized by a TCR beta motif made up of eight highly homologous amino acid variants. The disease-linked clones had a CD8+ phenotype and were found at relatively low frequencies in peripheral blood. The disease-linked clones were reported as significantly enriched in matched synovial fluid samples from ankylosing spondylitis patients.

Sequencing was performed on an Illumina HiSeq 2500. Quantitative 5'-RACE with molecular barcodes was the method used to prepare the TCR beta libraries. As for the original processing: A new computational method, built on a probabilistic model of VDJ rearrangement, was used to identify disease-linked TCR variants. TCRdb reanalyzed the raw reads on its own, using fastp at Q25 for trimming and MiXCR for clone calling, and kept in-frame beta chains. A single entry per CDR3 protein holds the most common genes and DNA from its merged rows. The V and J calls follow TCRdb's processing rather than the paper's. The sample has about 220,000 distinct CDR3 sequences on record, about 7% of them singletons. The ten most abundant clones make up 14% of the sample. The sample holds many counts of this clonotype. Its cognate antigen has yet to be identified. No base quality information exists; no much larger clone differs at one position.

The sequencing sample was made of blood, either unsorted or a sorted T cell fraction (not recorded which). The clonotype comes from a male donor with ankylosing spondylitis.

The CDR3 here reads CASSRGGLSTDTQYF. DNA sequence: TGCGCCAGCAGCCGGGGGGGCCTCAGCACAGATACGCAGTATTTT. The chain employs TRBV4-1 and TRBJ2-3; TRBD2 could be the D gene, as 7 bases match. The germline V gene sets CDR1 to MGHRA and CDR2 to YSYEKL. The CDR3 covers 15 residues, taking in both the cysteine and the phenylalanine. This entry keeps only the CDR3 DNA: 45 bases, framed from base 1. Trimming at the junction amounts to 4 bases on V and 0 bases on J, and the germline ends lie 11 bases apart.